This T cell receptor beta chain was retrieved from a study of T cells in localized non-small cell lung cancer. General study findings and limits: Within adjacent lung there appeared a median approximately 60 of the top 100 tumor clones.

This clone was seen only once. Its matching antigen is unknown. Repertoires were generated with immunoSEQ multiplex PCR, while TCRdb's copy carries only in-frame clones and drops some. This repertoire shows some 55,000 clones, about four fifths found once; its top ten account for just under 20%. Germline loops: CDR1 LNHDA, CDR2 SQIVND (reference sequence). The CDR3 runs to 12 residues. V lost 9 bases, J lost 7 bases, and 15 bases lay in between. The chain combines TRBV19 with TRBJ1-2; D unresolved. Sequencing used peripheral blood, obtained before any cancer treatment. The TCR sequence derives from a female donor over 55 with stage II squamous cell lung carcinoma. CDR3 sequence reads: CASSDGPAGYTF. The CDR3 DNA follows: TGTGCCAGCTCGGACGGACCGGCTGGCTACACCTTC.